This T cell receptor beta chain was obtained from a study of shared clonotypes between healthy human individuals. Findings of the study overall: Though the depth was large, rarefaction showed that sorted-subset sequencing was incomplete. Estimated richness values were generally larger in naive subsets than in memory subsets.

The authors divided CD4+ cells into CD45RA+ naive and CD45RA-negative memory subsets. On this clone itself: Its antigen remains unknown.

The protocol was immunoSEQ multiplex PCR, while the TCRdb copy is restricted to in-frame clones and leaves out a portion. Seen here are approximately 2.1 million clones, 80% to 95% observed once, and the top ten hold 0.39%. The sequence came from a man aged 18 to 30 in good health. Some clones in this sample may be carry-over from other donors' samples. The sample comprised naive CD4+ T cells from PBMCs. Specified subset: CD45RA+ positively selected.

The CDR3 DNA sequence: TGTGCCAGCAGCTTGGCCAACCGGTTCTCTGGAAACACCATATATTTT. This encodes CASSLANRFSGNTIYF. V gene TRBV5-4 combines with J gene TRBJ1-3; D gene uncertain. Germline V gives CDR1 SGHNT, CDR2 YYREEE (reference sequence). The CDR3 runs 16 residues. The ends were cut back, 0 bases at V and 0 bases at J, with 10 bases in the middle.